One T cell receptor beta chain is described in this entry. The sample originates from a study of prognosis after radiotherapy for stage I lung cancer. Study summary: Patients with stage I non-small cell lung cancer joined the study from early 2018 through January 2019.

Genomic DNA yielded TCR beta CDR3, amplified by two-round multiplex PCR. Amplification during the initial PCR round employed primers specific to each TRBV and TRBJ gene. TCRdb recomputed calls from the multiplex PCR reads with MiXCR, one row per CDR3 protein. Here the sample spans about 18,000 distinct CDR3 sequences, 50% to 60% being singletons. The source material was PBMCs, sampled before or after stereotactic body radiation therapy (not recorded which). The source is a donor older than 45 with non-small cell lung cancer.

This chain's CDR3 is CSAQAAGAYNEQFF. CDR3 DNA: TGCAGTGCTCAAGCTGCGGGAGCCTACAATGAGCAGTTCTTC. This chain links TRBV20-1 with TRBJ2-1; 7 bases fit TRBD2. Germline CDR1 reads DFQATT; CDR2 reads SNEGSKA (reference sequence). With V trimmed by 5 bases and J by 2 bases, 6 bases remained unmatched. The CDR3 loop spans 14 amino acids.